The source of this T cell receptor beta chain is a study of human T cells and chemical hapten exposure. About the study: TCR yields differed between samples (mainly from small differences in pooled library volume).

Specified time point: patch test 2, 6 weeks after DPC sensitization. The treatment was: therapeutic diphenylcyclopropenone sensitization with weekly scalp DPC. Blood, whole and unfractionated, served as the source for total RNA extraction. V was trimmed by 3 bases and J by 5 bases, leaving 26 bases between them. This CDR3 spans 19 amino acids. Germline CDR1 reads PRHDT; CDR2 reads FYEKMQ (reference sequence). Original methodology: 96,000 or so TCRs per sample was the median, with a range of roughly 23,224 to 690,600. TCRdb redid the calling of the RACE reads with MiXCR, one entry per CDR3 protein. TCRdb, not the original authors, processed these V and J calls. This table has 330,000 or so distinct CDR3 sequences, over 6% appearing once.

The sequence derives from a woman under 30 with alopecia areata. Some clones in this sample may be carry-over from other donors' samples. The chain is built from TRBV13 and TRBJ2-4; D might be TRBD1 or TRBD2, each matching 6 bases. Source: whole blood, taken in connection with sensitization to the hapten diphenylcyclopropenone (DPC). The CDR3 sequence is CASSFFRGRKGIGENIQYF. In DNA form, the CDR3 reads TGTGCCAGCAGCTTTTTCCGGGGGCGGAAAGGTATCGGGGAAAACATTCAGTACTTC.